These 6 T cell receptor beta chains were sequenced from one sample in a study of control samples from healthy donors and cancer patients. Profiled with immunoSEQ multiplex PCR; TCRdb holds only in-frame clones, not every one. The sample includes fewer than 200,000 clones, 90% to 95% of them seen just once. Input material: blood. These receptors all stem from a man aged 18 to 29 in good health.

The table lists this clone with a count of one. The chain links TRBV2 to TRBJ2-7, with TRBD2 matching over 8 bases. The germline gives CDR1 SNHLY, CDR2 FYNNEI. The CDR3 is 12 residues long. The junction had 4 bases not matched to a gene; V was cut back by 8 bases and J by 4 bases. CDR3 loop: CASRLAGYEQYF. DNA for the CDR3: TGTGCCAGCCGCTTAGCGGGGTACGAGCAGTACTTC.

In the case of this clone: At the DNA level, this CDR3 is encoded by other sequences in the same sample as well. CDR3 region: CASSPPPGNTIYF. The DNA for the CDR3 is TGTGCCAGCTCACCCCCCCCCGGAAACACCATATATTTT. This sequence joins TRBV18 and TRBJ1-3; D uncertain. The CDR3 runs to 13 residues. V lost 3 bases and J lost 4, with 7 bases in between. Germline lookup yields CDR1 KGHSH and CDR2 LQKENI.

The chain has TRBV15 and TRBJ2-7; D possibly corresponds to TRBD1 (6 bases). The V end lost 6 bases, the J end lost 3 bases, and 18 bases lay between the germline ends. This CDR3 is built from 15 residues. Germline V gene data show CDR1 as LNHNV and CDR2 as YYDKDF (reference sequence). CDR3 residues: CATRETEQGIYEQYF. The CDR3 nucleotides read TGTGCCACCAGGGAGACCGAACAGGGTATCTACGAGCAGTACTTC. The variable domain in full, with the rest retrieved from reference TRBV15 and TRBJ2-7, is DAMVIQNPRYQVTQFGKPVTLSCSQTLNHNVMYWYQQKSSQAPKLLFHYYDKDFNNEADTPDNFQSRRPNTSFCFLDIRSPGLGDTAMYLCATRETEQGIYEQYFGPGTRLTVT.

The J gene is TRBJ2-3, the V gene TRBV10-3, with 16 bases matching TRBD2. The CDR3 spans 19 residues. The germline gives CDR1 ENHRY, CDR2 SYGVKD. Trimming took 7 bases from V and 4 from J; bases not matched to a gene: 14. This CDR3 is CAINTGTSGGAGRADTQYF. DNA of the CDR3: TGTGCCATCAACACTGGGACTAGCGGGGGGGCCGGGAGGGCAGATACGCAGTATTTT.

This rearrangement joins TRBV2 to TRBJ2-1; D perhaps matches TRBD2 (5 bases). V lost 7 bases to trimming and J lost 3 bases, with 13 bases between them. The CDR3 is 14 amino acids. Germline values: CDR1 SNHLY, CDR2 FYNNEI. The CDR3 sequence is CASNGAENYNEQFF. In nucleotides, the CDR3 is TGTGCCAGCAACGGAGCGGAGAACTACAATGAGCAGTTCTTC.

This clone occurred once. The V call is TRBV19, the J call TRBJ2-2; no definite D call. Trimming removed 5 bases at V and 0 bases at J, with 7 bases between. The CDR3 length is 14 residues. Germline V lookup: CDR1 LNHDA, CDR2 SQIVND (reference sequence). The DNA of the CDR3 is TGTGCCAGTAGTCCAGTCTCGAACACCGGGGAGCTGTTTTTT. Translated, it gives CASSPVSNTGELFF.